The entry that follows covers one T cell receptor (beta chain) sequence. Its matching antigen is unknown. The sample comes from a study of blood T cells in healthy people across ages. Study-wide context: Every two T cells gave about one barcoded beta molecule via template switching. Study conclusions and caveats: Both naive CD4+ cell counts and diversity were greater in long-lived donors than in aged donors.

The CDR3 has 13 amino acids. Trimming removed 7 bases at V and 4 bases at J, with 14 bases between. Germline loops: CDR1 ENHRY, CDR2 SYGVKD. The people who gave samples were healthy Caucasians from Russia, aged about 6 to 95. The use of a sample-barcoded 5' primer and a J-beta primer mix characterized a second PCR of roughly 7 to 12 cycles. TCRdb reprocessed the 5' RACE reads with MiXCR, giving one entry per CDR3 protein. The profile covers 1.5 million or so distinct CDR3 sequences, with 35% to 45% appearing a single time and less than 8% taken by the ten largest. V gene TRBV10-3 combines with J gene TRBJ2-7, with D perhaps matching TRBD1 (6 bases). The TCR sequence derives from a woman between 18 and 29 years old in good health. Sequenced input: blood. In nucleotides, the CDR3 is TGTGCCATCAATTCGCAGGGGCGGTACGAGCAGTACTTC. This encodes CAINSQGRYEQYF.